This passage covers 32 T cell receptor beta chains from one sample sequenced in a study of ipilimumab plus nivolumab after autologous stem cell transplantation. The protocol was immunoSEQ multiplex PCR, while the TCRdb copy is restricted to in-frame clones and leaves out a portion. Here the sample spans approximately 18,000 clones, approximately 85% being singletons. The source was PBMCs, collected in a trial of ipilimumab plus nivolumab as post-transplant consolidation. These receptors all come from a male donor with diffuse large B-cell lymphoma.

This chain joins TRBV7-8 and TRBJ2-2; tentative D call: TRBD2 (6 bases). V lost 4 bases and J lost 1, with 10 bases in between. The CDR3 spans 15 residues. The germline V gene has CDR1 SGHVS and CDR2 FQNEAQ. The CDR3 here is CASSSGTVNTGELFF. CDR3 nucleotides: TGTGCCAGCAGCTCGGGGACTGTGAACACCGGGGAGCTGTTTTTT.

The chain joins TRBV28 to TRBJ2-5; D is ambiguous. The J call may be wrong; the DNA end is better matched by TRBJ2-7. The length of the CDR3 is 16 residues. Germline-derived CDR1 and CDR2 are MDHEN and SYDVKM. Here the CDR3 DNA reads TGTGCCAGCGCTCCTCAAAGTTCTGCCGGCCCCTACGAGCAGTACTTC. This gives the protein CASAPQSSAGPYEQYF.

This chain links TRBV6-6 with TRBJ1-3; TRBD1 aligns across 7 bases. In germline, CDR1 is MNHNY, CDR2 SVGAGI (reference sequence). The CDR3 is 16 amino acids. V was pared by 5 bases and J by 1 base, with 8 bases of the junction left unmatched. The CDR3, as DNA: TGTGCCAGCAGTACCGGAGGGGGCGCTTCTGGAAACACCATATATTTT. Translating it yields CASSTGGGASGNTIYF.

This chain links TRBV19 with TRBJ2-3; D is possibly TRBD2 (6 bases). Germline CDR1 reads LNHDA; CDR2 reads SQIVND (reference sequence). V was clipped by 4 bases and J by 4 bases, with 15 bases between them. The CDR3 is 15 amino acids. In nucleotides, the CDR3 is TGTGCCAGTAGTAGAGGACTAAATGTTGCAGATACGCAGTATTTT. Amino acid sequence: CASSRGLNVADTQYF.

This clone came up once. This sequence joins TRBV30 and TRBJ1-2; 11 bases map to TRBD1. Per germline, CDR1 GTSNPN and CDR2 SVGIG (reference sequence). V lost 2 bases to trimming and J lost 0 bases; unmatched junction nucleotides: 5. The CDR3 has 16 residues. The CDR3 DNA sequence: TGTGCCTGGAGTAAGCGGGGACAGGGGGCTAACTATGGCTACACCTTC. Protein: CAWSKRGQGANYGYTF.

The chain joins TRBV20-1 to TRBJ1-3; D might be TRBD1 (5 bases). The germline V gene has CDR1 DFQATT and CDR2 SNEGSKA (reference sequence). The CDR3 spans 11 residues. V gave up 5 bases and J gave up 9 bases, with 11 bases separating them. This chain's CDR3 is CSARGLGTIYF. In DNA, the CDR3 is TGCAGTGCTCGGGGGTTGGGCACCATATATTTT.

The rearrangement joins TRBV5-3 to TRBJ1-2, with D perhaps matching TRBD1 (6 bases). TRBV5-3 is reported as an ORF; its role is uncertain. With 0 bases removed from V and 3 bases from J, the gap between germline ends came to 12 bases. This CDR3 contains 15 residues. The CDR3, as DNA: TGTGCCAGAAGCTTGGGACAGGCAGGGTACTATGGCTACACCTTC. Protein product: CARSLGQAGYYGYTF.

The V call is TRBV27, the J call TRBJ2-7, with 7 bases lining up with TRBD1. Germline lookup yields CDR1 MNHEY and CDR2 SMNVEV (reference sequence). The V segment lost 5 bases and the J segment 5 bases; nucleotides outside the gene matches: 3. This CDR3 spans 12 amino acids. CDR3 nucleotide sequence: TGTGCCAGCAGTCGGGACAGCCACGAGCAGTACTTC. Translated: CASSRDSHEQYF.

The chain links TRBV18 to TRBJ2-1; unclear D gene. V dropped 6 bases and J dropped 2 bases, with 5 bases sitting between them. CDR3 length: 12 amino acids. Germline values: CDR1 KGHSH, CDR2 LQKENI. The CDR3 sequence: CASSFTYNEQFF. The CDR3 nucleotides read TGTGCCAGCTCTTTCACCTACAATGAGCAGTTCTTC.

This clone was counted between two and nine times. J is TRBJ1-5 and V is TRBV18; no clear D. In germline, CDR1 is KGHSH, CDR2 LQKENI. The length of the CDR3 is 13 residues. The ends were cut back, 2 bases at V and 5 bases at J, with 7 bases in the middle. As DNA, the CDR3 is TGTGCCAGCTCACCATCCCGGGATCAGCCCCAGCATTTT. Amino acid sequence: CASSPSRDQPQHF.

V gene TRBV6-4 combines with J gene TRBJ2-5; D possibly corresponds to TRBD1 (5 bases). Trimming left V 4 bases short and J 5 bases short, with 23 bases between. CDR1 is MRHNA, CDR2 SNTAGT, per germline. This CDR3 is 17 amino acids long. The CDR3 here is CASSGTIWQGETETQYF. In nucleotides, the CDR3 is TGTGCCAGCAGTGGAACCATATGGCAGGGCGAAACGGAGACCCAGTACTTC.

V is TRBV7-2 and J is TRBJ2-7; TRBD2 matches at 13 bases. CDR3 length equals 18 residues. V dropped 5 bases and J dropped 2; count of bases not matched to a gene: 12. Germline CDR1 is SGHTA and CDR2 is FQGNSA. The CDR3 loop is CASSLTSGGDRSPYEQYF. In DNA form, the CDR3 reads TGTGCCAGCAGCCTAACTAGCGGGGGGGATCGAAGCCCCTACGAGCAGTACTTC.

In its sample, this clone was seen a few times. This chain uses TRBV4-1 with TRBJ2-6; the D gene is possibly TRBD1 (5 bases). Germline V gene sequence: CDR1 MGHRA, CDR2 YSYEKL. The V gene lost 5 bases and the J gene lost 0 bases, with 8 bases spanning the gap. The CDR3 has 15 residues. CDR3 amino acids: CASSSGNSGANVLTF. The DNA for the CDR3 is TGCGCCAGCAGCTCAGGGAACTCTGGGGCCAACGTCCTGACTTTC.

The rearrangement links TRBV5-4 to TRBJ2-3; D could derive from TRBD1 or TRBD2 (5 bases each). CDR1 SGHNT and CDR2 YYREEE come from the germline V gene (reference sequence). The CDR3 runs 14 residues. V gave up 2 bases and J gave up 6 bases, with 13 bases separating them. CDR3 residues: CASSFRGASDTQYF. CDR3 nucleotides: TGTGCCAGCAGCTTTAGAGGGGCCTCTGATACGCAGTATTTT.

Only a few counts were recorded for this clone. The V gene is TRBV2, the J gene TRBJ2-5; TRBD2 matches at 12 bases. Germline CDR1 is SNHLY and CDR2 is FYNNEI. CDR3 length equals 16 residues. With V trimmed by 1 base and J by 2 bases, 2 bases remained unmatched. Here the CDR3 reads CASSEGGLAGQETQYF. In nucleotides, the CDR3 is TGTGCCAGCAGTGAAGGAGGACTAGCGGGGCAAGAGACCCAGTACTTC. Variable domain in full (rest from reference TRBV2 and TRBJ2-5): EPEVTQTPSHQVTQMGQEVILRCVPISNHLYFYWYRQILGQKVEFLVSFYNNEISEKSEIFDDQFSVERPDGSNFTLKIRSTKLEDSAMYFCASSEGGLAGQETQYFGPGTRLLVL.

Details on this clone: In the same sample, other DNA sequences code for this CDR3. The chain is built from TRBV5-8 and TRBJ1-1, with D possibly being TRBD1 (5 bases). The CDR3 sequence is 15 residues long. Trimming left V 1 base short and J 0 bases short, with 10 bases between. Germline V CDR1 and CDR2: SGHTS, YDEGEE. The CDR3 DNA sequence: TGTGCCAGCAGCTTGTATACCAGGGTGAACACTGAAGCTTTCTTT. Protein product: CASSLYTRVNTEAFF. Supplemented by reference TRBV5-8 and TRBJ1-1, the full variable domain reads EAGVTQSPTHLIKTRGQQATLRCSPISGHTSVYWYQQALGLGLQFLLWYDEGEERNRGNFPPRFSGRQFPNYSSELNVNALELEDSALYLCASSLYTRVNTEAFFGQGTRLTVV.

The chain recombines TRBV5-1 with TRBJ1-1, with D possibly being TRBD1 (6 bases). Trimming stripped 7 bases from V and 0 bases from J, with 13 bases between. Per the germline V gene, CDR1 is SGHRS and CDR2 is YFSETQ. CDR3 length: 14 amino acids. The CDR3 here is CASATTGMNTEAFF. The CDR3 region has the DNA TGCGCCAGCGCCACAACAGGGATGAACACTGAAGCTTTCTTT.

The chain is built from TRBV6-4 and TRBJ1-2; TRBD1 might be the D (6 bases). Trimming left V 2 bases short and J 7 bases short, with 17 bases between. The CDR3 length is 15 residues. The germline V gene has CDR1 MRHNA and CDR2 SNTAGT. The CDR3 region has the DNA TGTGCCAGCAGTGACGATGCCAGGGGTCGAAGTGGCTACACCTTC. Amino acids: CASSDDARGRSGYTF.

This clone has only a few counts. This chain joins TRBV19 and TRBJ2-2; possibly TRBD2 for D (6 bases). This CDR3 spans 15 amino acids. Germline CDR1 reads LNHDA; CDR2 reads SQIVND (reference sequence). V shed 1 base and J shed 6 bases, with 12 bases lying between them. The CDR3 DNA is TGTGCCAGTAGTATAGGAGGAGCGGGCGCCGGGGAGCTGTTTTTT. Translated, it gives CASSIGGAGAGELFF.

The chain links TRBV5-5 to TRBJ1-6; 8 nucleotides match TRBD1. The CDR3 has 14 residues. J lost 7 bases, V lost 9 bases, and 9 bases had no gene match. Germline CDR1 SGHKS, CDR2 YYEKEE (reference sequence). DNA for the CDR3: TGTGCCACTCACAGACAGGGGACGAATTCACCCCTCCACTTT. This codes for CATHRQGTNSPLHF.

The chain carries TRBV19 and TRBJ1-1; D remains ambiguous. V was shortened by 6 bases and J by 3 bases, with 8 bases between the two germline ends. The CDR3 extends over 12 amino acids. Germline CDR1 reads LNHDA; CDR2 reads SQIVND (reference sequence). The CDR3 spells CASRGGYTEAFF. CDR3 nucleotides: TGTGCCAGTAGGGGAGGGTACACTGAAGCTTTCTTT.

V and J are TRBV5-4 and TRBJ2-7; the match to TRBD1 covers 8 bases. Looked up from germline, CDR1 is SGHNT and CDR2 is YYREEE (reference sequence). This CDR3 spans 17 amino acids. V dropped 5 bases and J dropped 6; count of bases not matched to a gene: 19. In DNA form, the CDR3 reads TGTGCCAGCAGTCACGTTCAGGGGGCAAGGGGGATTCTCGAGCAGTACTTC. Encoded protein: CASSHVQGARGILEQYF.

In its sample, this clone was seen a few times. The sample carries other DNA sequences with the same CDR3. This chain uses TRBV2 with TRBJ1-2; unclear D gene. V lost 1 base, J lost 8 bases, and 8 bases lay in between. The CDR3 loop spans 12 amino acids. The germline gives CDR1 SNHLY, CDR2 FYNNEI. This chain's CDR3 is CASSEGLKGYTF. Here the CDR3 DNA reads TGTGCCAGCAGTGAAGGGTTAAAGGGCTACACCTTC.

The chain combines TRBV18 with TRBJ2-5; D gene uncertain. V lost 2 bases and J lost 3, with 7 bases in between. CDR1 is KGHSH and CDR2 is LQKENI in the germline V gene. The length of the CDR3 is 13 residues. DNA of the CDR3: TGTGCCAGCTCACCATCCCGTGAAGAGACCCAGTACTTC. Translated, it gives CASSPSREETQYF.

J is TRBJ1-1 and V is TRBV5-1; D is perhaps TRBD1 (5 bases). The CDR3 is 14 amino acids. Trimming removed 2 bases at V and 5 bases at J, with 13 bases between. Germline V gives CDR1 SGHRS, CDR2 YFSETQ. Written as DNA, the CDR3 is TGCGCCAGCAGCTTTATCGACCGGGGGACTGAAGCTTTCTTT. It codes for CASSFIDRGTEAFF.

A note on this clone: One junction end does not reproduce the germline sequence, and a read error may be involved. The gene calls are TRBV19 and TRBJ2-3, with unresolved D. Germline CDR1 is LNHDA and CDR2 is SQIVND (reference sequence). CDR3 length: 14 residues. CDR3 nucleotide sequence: TGTGCCAGTAGTAGCACAGCCAGCACAGATACGCGGTATTTT. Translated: CASSSTASTDTRYF.

CDR3: CASRQGEILPNSPLHF. CDR3 DNA sequence: TGTGCCAGCAGACAGGGGGAAATACTGCCTAATTCACCCCTCCACTTT. The rearrangement links TRBV2 to TRBJ1-6, with 8 bases matching TRBD1. CDR3 length: 16 amino acids. The germline gives CDR1 SNHLY, CDR2 FYNNEI. V shed 6 bases, J shed 6 bases, and the junction held 10 bases outside the gene matches.

The CDR3: CASSFSVRGGNTEAFF. In nucleotides, the CDR3 is TGTGCCAGCAGTTTCTCGGTCCGGGGCGGGAACACTGAAGCTTTCTTT. This sequence joins TRBV27 and TRBJ1-1; perhaps TRBD1 as D (5 bases). The CDR3 is 16 residues long. V was shortened by 3 bases and J by 1 base, with 15 bases between the two germline ends. Germline CDR1 and CDR2: MNHEY and SMNVEV (reference sequence).

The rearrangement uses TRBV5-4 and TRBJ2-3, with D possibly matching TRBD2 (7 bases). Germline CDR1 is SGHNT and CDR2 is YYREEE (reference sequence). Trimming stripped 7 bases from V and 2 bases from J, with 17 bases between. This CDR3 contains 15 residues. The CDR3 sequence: CASSRGGGSTDTQYF. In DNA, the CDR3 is TGTGCCAGCTCCCGAGGGGGGGGGTCCACAGATACGCAGTATTTT.

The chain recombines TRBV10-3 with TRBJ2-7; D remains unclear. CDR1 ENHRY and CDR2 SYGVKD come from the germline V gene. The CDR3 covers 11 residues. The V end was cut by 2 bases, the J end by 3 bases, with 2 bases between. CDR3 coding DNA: TGTGCCATCAGTGAGGGCTACGAGCAGTACTTC. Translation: CAISEGYEQYF.

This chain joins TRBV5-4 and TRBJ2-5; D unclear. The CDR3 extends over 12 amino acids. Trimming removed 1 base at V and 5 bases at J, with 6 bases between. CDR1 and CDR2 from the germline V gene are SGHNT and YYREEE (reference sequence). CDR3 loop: CASSLPWETQYF. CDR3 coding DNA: TGTGCCAGCAGCTTGCCCTGGGAGACCCAGTACTTC.

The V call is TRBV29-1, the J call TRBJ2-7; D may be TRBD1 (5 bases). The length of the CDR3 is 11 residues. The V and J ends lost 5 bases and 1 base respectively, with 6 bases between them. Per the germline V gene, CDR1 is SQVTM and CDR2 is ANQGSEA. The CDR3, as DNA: TGCAGCGTTAAGGGGTCCTACGAGCAGTACTTC. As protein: CSVKGSYEQYF.